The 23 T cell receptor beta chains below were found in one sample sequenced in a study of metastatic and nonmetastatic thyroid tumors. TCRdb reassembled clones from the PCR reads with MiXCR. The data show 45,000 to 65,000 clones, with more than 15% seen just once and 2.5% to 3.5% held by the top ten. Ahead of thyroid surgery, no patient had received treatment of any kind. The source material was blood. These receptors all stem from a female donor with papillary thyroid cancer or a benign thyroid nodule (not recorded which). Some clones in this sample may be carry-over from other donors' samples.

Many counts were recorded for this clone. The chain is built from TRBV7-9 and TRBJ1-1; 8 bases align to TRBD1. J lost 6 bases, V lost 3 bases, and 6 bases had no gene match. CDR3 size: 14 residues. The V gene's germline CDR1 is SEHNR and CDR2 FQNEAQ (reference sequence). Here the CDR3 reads CASSFGRGLAEAFF. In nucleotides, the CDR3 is TGTGCCAGCAGCTTCGGCAGGGGGCTCGCTGAAGCTTTCTTT.

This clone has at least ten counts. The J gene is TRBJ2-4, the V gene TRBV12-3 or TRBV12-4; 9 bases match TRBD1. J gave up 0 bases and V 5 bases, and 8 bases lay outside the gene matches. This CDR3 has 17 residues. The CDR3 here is CASSPGTGTLAKNIQYF. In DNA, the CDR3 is TGTGCCAGCAGTCCCGGGACAGGGACTCTAGCCAAAAACATTCAGTACTTC.

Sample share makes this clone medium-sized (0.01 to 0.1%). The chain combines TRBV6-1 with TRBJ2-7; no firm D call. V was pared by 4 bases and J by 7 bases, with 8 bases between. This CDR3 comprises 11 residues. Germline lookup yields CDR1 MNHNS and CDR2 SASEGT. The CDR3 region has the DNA TGTGCCAGCAGTGTCACTCCAGAGCAGTACTTC. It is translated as CASSVTPEQYF.

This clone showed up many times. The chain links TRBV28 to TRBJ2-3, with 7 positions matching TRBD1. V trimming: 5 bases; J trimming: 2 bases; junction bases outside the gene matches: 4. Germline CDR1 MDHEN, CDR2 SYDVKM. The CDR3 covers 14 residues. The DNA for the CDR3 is TGTGCCAGCAGTATGACAGGGAACACAGATACGCAGTATTTT. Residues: CASSMTGNTDTQYF. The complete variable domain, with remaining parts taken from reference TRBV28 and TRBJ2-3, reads DVKVTQSSRYLVKRTGEKVFLECVQDMDHENMFWYRQDPGLGLRLIYFSYDVKMKEKGDIPEGYSVSREKKERFSLILESASTNQTSMYLCASSMTGNTDTQYFGPGTRLTVL.

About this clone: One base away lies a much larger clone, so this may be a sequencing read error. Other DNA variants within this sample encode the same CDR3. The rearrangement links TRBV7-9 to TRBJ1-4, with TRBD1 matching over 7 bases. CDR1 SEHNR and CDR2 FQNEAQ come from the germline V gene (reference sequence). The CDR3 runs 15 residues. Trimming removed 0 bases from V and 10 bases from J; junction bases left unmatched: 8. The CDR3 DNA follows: TGTGCCAGCAGCTTAGCCCGTGACAGGGAGGGAAAACTGTTTTTT. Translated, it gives CASSLARDREGKLFF.

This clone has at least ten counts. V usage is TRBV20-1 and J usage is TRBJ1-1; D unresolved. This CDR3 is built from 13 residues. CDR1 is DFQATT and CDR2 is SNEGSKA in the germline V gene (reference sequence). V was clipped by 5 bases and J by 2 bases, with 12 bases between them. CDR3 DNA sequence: TGCAGTGCTCCCCCGGGCAGTAACACTGAAGCTTTCTTT. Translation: CSAPPGSNTEAFF.

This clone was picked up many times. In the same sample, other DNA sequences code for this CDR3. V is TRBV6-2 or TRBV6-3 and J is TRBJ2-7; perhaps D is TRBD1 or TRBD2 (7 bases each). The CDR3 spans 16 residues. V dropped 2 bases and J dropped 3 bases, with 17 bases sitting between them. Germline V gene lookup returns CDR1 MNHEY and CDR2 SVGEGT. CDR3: CASSYPPGGGGYEQYF. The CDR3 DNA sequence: TGTGCCAGCAGTTACCCACCAGGGGGGGGTGGCTACGAGCAGTACTTC.

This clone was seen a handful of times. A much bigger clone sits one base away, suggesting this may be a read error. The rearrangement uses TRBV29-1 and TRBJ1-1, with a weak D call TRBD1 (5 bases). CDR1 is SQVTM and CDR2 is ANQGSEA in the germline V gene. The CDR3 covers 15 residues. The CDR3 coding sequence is TGCATCGTTGTCTCGACCGCAGGGACGAACACTGAAGCTTTCTTT. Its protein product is CIVVSTAGTNTEAFF.

The CDR3 sequence is CASSIGTGSYEQYF. The CDR3 DNA reads as TGTGCCAGTAGTATAGGGACAGGCTCCTACGAGCAGTACTTC. This chain uses TRBV19 with TRBJ2-7, with 7 bases matching TRBD1. The CDR3 is 14 amino acids. CDR1 and CDR2 from the germline V gene are LNHDA and SQIVND (reference sequence). Trimming took 1 base from V and 0 from J; bases not matched to a gene: 0.

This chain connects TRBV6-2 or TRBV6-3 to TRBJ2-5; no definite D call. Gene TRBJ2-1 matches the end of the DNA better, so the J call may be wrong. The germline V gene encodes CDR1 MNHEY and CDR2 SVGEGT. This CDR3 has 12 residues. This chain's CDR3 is CASSPGWYEQFF. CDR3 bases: TGTGCCAGCAGCCCCGGATGGTATGAGCAGTTCTTC.

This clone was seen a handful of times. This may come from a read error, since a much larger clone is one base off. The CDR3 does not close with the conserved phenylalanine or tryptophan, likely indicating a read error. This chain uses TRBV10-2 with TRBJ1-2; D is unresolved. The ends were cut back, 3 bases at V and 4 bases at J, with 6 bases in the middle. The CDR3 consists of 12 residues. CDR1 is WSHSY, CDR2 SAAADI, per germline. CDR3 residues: CASSETTYGYTL. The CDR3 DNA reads TGCGCCAGCAGTGAAACTACCTATGGCTACACCTTA.

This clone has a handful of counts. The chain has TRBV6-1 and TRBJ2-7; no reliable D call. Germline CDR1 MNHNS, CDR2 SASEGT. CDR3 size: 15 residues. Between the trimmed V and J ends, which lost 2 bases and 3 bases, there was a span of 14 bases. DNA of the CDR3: TGTGCCAGCAGTGAAATGATGGGCGCGATCTACGAGCAGTACTTC. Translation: CASSEMMGAIYEQYF.

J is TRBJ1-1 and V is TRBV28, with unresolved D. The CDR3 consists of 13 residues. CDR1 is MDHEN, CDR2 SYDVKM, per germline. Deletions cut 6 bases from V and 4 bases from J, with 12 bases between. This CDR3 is CASSQTPITEAFF. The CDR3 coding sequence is TGTGCCAGCAGCCAAACCCCTATCACTGAAGCTTTCTTT. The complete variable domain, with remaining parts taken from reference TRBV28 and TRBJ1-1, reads DVKVTQSSRYLVKRTGEKVFLECVQDMDHENMFWYRQDPGLGLRLIYFSYDVKMKEKGDIPEGYSVSREKKERFSLILESASTNQTSMYLCASSQTPITEAFFGQGTRLTVV.

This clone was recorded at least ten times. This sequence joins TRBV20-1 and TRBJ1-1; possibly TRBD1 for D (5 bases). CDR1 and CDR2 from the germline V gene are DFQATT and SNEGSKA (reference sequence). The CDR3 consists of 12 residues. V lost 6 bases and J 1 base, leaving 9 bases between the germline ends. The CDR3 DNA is TGCAGTGCCCTACAGGCGAACACTGAAGCTTTCTTT. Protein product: CSALQANTEAFF.

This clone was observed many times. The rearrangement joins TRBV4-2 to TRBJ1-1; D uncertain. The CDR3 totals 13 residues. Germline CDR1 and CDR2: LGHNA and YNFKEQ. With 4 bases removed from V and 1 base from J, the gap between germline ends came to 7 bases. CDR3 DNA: TGTGCCAGCAGCCCTGAGTCGAACACTGAAGCTTTCTTT. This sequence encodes CASSPESNTEAFF.

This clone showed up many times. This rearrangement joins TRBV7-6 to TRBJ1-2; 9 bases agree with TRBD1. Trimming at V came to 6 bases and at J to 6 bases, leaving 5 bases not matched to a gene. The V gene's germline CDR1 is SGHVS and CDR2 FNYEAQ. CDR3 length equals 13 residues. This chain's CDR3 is CASSLDRGDGYTF. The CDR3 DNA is TGTGCCAGCAGTCTAGACAGGGGGGATGGCTACACCTTC.

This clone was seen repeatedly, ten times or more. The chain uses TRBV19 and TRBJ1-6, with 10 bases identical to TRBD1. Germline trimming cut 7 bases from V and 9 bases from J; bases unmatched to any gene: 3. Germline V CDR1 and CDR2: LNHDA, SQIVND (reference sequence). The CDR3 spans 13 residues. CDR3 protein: CASTGTGVSPLHF. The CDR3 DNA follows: TGTGCCAGTACCGGGACAGGGGTTTCACCCCTCCACTTT.

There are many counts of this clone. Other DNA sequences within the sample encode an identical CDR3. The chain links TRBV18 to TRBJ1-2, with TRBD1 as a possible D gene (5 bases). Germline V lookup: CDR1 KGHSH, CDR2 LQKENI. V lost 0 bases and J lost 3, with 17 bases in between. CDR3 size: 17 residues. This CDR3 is CASSPPGTALGDYGYTF. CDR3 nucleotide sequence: TGTGCCAGCTCACCACCTGGGACGGCGTTGGGCGACTATGGCTACACCTTC.

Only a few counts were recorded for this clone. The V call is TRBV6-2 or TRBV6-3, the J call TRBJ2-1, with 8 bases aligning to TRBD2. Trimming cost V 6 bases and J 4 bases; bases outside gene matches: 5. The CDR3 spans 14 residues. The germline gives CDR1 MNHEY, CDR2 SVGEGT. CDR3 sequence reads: CASRPREGYNEQFF. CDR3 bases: TGTGCCAGCAGACCACGGGAGGGATACAATGAGCAGTTCTTC.

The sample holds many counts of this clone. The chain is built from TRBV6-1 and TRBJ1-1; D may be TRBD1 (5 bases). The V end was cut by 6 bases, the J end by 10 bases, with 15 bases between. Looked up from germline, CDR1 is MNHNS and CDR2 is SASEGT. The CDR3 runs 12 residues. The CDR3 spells CASSKSQGVAFF. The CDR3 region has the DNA TGTGCCAGCAGCAAATCGCAGGGTGTAGCTTTCTTT.

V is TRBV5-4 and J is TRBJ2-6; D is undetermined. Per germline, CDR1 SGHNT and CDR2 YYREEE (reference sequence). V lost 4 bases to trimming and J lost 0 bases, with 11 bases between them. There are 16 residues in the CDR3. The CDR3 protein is CASSTTANSGANVLTF. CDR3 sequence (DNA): TGTGCCAGCAGCACGACTGCAAACTCTGGGGCCAACGTCCTGACTTTC.

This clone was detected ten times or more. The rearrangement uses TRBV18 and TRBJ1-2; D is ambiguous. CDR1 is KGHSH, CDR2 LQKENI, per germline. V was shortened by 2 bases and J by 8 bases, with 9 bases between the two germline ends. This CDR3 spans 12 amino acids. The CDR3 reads CASSPGRDGYTF. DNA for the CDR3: TGTGCCAGCTCACCAGGTCGAGACGGCTACACCTTC.

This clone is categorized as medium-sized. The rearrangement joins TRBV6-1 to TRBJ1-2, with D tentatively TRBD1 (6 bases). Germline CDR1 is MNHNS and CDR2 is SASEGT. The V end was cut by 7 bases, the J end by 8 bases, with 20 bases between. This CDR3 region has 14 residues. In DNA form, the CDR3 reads TGTGCCAGCACCATAGCGGCAGGGGCTAGAGGCTACACCTTC. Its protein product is CASTIAAGARGYTF.